A single sample gave rise to the 3 T cell receptor beta chains below, sequenced in a study of post-analysis software for immune sequencing data. The study's findings and limits: TRBV segments more frequent in patients than in controls numbered roughly 5 and included TRBV5-6, TRBV5-1 and TRBV20-1.

Built from TCR beta cDNA, the libraries had unique molecular identifiers in them. Using its own MiXCR run on the PCR reads, TCRdb lists one record per CDR3 protein. The sample has about 770,000 distinct CDR3 sequences, 40% to 55% seen once. No antigen has been assigned to these receptors. What was sequenced was blood. The receptor source for this set is a girl aged 10 to 17 with multiple sclerosis.

The CDR3 DNA is TGTGCCAGCAGAGCGGGACAGGGGAACTACGAGCAGTACTTC. This sequence encodes CASRAGQGNYEQYF. V and J are TRBV12-3 or TRBV12-4 and TRBJ2-7; 10 nucleotides align to TRBD1. The trim removed 6 bases at V and 3 bases at J, leaving 5 bases unmatched. There are 14 residues in the CDR3.

The chain is built from TRBV6-5 and TRBJ1-2; no clear D gene. CDR1 MNHEY and CDR2 SVGAGI come from the germline V gene. The CDR3 covers 15 residues. The V and J ends lost 0 bases and 5 bases respectively, with 13 bases between them. CDR3 sequence: CASSYSSLRSYGYTF. In DNA form, the CDR3 reads TGTGCCAGCAGTTACTCGAGTTTGCGCAGTTATGGCTACACCTTC.

Points on this clonotype: Only one base separates this from a far larger clonotype, so it likely reflects a read error. V usage is TRBV5-1 and J usage is TRBJ1-1, with D possibly matching TRBD1 (6 bases). The CDR3 is 13 amino acids. Germline loops: CDR1 SGHRS, CDR2 YFSETQ. The CDR3 sequence is CANSLGQNTEAFF. The CDR3 coding sequence is TGCGCCAACAGCTTGGGACAGAACACTGAAGCTTTCTTT.